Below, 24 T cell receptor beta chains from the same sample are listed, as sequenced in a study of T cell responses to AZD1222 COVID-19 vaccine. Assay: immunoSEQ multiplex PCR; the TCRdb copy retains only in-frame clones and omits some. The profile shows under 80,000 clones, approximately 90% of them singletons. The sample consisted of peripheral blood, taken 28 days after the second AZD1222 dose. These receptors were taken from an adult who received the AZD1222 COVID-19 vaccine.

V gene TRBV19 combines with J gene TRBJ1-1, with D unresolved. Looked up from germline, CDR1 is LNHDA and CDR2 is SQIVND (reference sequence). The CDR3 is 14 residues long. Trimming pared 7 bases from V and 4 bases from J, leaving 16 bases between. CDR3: CASISRRVGTEAFF. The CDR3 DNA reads TGTGCCAGTATTAGCCGTAGGGTGGGCACTGAAGCTTTCTTT.

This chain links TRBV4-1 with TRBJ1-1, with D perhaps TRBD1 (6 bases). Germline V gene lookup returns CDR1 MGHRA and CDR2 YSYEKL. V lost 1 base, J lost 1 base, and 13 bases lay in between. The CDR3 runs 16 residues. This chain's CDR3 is CASSQGVGGGNTEAFF. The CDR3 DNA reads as TGCGCCAGCAGCCAAGGCGTGGGGGGCGGGAACACTGAAGCTTTCTTT.

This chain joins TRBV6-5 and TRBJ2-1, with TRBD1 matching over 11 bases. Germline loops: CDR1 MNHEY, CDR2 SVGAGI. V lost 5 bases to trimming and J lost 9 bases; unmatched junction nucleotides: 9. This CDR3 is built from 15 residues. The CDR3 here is CASSTWGQGEGEQFF. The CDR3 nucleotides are TGTGCCAGCAGTACCTGGGGACAGGGGGAAGGTGAGCAGTTCTTC.

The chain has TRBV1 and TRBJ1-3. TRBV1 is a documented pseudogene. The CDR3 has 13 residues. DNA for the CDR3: TGCACCAGCAGCCGAGAGGAAGGAAACACCATATATTTT. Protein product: CTSSREEGNTIYF.

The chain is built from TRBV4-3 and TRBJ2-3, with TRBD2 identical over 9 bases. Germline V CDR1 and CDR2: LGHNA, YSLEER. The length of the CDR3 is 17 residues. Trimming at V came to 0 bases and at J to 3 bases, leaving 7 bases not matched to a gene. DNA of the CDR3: TGCGCCAGCAGCCAAGAAATGTCGGCGGGAGGGACAGATACGCAGTATTTT. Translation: CASSQEMSAGGTDTQYF.

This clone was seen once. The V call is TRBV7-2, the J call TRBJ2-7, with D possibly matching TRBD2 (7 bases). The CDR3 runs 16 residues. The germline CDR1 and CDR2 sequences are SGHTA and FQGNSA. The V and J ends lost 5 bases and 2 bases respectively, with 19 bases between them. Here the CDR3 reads CASSPGVGGTAYEQYF. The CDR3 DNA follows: TGTGCCAGCAGCCCAGGGGTCGGGGGGACCGCCTACGAGCAGTACTTC.

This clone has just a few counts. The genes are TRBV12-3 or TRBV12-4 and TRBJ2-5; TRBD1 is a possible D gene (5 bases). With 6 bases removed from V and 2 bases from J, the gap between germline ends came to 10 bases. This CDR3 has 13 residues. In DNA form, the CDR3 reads TGTGCCAGCAGCCCAGGGTTACAAGAGACCCAGTACTTC. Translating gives CASSPGLQETQYF.

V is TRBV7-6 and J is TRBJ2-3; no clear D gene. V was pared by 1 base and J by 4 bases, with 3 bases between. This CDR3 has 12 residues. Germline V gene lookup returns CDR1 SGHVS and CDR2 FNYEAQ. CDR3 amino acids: CASSLVSDTQYF. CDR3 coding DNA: TGTGCCAGCAGCTTAGTGTCAGATACGCAGTATTTT.

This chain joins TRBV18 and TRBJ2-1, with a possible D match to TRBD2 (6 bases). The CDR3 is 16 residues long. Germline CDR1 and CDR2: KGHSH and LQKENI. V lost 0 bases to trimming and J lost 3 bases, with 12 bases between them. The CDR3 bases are TGTGCCAGCTCACCACCCTACGGGAGCGTCTACAATGAGCAGTTCTTC. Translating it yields CASSPPYGSVYNEQFF.

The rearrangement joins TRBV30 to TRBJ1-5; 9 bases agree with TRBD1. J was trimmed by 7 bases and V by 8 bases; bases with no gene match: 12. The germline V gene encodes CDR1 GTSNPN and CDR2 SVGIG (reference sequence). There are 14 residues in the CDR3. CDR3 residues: CAGSRTGVNQPQHF. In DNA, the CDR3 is TGTGCCGGATCCCGGACAGGGGTTAACCAGCCCCAGCATTTT.

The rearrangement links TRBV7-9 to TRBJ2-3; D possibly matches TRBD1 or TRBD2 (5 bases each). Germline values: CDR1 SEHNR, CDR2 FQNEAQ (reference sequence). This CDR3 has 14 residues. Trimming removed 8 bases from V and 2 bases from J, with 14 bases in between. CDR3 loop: CASERGANTDTQYF. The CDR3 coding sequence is TGTGCCAGCGAGAGGGGCGCCAACACAGATACGCAGTATTTT.

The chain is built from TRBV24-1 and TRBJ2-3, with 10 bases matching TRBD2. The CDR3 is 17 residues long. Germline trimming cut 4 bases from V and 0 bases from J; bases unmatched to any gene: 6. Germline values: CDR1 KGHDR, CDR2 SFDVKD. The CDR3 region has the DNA TGTGCCACCAGTGACGTTCGGGGACTAGCGAGCACAGATACGCAGTATTTT. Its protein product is CATSDVRGLASTDTQYF.

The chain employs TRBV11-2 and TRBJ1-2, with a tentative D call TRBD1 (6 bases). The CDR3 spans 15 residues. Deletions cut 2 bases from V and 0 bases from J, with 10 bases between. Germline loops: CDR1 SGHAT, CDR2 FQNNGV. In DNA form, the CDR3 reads TGTGCCAGCAGCTTAAGACAGGCAGCTAACTATGGCTACACCTTC. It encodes CASSLRQAANYGYTF. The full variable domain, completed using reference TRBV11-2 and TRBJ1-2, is EAGVAQSPRYKIIEKRQSVAFWCNPISGHATLYWYQQILGQGPKLLIQFQNNGVVDDSQLPKDRFSAERLKGVDSTLKIQPAKLEDSAVYLCASSLRQAANYGYTFGSGTRLTVV.

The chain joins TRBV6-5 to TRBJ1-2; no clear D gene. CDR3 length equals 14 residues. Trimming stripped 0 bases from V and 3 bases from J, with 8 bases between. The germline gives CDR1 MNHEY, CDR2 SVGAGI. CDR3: CASSYSHGDYGYTF. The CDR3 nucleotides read TGTGCCAGCAGTTACTCACACGGTGACTATGGCTACACCTTC.

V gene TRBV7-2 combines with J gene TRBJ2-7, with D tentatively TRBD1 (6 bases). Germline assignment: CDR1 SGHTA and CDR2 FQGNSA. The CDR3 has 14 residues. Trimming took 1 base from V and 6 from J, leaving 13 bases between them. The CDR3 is CASSLVLGAGEQYF. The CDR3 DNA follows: TGTGCCAGCAGCTTAGTTCTGGGGGCGGGCGAGCAGTACTTC.

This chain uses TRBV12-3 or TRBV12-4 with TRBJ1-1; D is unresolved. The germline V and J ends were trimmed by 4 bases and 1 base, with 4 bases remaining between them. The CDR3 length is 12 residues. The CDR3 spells CASSSPNTEAFF. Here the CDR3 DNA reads TGTGCCAGCAGTTCACCGAACACTGAAGCTTTCTTT.

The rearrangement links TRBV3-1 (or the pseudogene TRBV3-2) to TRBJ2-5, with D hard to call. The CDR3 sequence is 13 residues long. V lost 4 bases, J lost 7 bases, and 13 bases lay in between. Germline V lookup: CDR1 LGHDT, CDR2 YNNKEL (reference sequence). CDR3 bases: TGTGCCAGCAGCCGCCCCCACCTAGTGACCCAGTACTTC. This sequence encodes CASSRPHLVTQYF.

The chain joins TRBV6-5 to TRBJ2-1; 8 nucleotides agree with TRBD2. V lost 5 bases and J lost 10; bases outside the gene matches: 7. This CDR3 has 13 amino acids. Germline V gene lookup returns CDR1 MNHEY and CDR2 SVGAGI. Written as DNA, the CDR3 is TGTGCCAGCAGTCCCGGGACTAGTAGGGAGCAGTTCTTC. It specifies CASSPGTSREQFF.

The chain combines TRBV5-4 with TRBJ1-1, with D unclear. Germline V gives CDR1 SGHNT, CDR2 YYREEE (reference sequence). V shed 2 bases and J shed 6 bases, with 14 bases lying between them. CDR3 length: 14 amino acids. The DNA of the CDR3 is TGTGCCAGCAGCTTCGACATACGAACACCTGAAGCTTTCTTT. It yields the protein CASSFDIRTPEAFF.

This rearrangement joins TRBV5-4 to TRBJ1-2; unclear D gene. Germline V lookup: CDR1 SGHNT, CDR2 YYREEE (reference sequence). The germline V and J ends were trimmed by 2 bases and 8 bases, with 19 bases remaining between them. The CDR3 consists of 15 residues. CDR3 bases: TGTGCCAGCAGCTTTCAGAGTCAGGTCACCCGCGGCTACACCTTC. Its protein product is CASSFQSQVTRGYTF.

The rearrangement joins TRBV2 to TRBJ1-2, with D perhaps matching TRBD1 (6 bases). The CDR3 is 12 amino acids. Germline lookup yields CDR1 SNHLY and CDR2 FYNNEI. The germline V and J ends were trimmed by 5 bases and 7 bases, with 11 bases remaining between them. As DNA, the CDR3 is TGTGCCAGCAGTCTACAGGGAGGTGGCTACACCTTC. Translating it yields CASSLQGGGYTF.

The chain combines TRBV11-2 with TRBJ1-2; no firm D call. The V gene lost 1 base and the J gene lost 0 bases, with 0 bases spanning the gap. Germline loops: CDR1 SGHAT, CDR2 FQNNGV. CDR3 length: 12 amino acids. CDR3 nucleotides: TGTGCCAGCAGCTTAGCTAACTATGGCTACACCTTC. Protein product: CASSLANYGYTF.

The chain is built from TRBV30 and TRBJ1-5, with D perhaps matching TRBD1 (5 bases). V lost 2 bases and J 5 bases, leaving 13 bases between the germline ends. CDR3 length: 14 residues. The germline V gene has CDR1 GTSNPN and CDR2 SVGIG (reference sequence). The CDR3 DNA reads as TGTGCCTGGAGTTTTGACAGTGACGATCAGCCCCAGCATTTT. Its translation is CAWSFDSDDQPQHF.

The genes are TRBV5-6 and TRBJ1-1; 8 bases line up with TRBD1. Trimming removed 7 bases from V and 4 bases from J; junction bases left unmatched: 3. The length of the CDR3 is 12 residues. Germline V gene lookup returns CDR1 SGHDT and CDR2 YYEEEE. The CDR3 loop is CASGQGGTEAFF. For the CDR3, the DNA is TGTGCCAGCGGACAGGGAGGCACTGAAGCTTTCTTT. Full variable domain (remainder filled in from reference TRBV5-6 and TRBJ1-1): DAGVTQSPTHLIKTRGQQVTLRCSPKSGHDTVSWYQQALGQGPQFIFQYYEEEERQRGNFPDRFSGHQFPNYSSELNVNALLLGDSALYLCASGQGGTEAFFGQGTRLTVV.